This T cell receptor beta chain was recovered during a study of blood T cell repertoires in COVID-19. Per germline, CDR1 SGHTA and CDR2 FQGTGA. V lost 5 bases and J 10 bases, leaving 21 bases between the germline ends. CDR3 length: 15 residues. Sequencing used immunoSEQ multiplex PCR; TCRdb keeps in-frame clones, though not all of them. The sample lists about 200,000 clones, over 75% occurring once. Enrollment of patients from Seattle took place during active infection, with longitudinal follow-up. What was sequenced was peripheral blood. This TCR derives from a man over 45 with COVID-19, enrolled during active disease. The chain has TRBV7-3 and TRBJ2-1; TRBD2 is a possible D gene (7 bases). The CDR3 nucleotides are TGTGCCAGCAGCGAACGCAGGGGACTAAGACAAGAGCAGTTCTTC. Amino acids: CASSERRGLRQEQFF.